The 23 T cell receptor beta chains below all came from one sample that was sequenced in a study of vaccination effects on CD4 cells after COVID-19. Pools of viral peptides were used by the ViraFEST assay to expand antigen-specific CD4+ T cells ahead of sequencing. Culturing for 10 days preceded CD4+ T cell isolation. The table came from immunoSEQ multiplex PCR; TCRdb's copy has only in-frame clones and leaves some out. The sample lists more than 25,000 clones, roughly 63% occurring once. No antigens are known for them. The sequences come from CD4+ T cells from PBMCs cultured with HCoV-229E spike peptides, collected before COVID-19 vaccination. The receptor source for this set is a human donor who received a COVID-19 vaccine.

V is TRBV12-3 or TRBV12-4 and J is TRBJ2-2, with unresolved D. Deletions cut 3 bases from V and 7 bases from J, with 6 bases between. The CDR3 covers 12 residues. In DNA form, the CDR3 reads TGTGCCAGCAGTTTGAGCATCGGGGAGCTGTTTTTT. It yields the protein CASSLSIGELFF.

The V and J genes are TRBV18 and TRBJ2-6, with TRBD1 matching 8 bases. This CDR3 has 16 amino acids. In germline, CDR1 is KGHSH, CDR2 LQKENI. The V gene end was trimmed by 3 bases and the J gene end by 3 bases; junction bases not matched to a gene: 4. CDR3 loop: CASSPSTGDGANVLTF. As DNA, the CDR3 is TGTGCCAGCTCACCCTCGACAGGGGATGGGGCCAACGTCCTGACTTTC.

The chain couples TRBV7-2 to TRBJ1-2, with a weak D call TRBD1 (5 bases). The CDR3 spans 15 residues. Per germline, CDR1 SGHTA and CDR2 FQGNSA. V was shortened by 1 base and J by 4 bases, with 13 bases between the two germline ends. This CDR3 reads CASSLGSEGPYGYTF. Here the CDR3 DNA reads TGTGCCAGCAGCTTAGGAAGTGAGGGGCCCTATGGCTACACCTTC.

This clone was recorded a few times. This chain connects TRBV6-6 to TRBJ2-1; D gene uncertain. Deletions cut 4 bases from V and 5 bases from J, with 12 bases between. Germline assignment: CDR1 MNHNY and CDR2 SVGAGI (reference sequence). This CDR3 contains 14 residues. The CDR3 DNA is TGTGCCAGCAGTTGGTCGAGGAACAACAATGAGCAGTTCTTC. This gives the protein CASSWSRNNNEQFF.

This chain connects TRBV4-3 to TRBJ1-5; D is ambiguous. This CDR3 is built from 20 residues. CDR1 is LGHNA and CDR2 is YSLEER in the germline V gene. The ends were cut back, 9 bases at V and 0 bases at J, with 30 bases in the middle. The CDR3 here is CARSKDYVSGGRISNQPQHF. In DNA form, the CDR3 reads TGCGCCAGAAGCAAAGATTATGTAAGTGGAGGAAGGATTAGCAATCAGCCCCAGCATTTT.

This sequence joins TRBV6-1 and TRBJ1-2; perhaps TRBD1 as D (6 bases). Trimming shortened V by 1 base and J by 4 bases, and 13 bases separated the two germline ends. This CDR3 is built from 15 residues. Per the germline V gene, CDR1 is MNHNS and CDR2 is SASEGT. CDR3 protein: CASSEVGGLVYGYTF. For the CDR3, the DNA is TGTGCCAGCAGTGAAGTGGGGGGGCTAGTCTATGGCTACACCTTC.

CDR3 in amino acids: CASSTQGGGYEQYF. The CDR3 DNA sequence: TGTGCCAGCAGTACGCAGGGTGGAGGCTACGAGCAGTACTTC. The rearrangement joins TRBV6-1 to TRBJ2-7, with D possibly called TRBD1 or TRBD2 (5 bases each). CDR1 and CDR2 from the germline V gene are MNHNS and SASEGT. Trimming took 5 bases from V and 3 from J, leaving 14 bases between them. The CDR3 totals 14 residues.

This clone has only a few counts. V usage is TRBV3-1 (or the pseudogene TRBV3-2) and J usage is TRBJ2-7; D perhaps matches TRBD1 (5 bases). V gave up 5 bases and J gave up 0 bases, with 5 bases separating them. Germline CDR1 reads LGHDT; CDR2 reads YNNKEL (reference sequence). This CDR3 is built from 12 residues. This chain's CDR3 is CASSDSSYEQYF. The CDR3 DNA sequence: TGTGCCAGCAGCGACAGCTCCTACGAGCAGTACTTC.

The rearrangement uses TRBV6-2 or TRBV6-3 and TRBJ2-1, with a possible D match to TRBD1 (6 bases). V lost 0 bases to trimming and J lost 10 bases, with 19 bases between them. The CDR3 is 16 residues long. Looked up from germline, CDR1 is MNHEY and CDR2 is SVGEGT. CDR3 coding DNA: TGTGCCAGCAGTTACTCGAACGGCCTGACAGGTTTCGAGCAGTTCTTC. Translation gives CASSYSNGLTGFEQFF.

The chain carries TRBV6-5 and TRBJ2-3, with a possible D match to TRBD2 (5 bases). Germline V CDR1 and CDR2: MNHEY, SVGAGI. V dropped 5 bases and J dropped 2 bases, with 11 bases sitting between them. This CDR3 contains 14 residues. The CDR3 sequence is CASSPSSPTDTQYF. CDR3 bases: TGTGCCAGCAGTCCGTCTAGCCCCACAGATACGCAGTATTTT.

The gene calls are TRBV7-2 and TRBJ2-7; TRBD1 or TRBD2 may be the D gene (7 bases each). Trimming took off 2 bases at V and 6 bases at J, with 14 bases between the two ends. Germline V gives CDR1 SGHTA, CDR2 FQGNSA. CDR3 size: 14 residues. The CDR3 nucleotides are TGTGCCAGCAGCTTAAGGGGCAGGGGGGGCGAGCAGTACTTC. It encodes CASSLRGRGGEQYF.

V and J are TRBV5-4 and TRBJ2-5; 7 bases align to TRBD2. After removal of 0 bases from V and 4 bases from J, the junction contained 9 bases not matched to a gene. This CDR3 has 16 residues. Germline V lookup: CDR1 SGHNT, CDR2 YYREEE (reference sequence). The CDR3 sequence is CASSLASGQKRETQYF. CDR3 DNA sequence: TGTGCCAGCAGCTTGGCTAGCGGCCAAAAAAGAGAGACCCAGTACTTC.

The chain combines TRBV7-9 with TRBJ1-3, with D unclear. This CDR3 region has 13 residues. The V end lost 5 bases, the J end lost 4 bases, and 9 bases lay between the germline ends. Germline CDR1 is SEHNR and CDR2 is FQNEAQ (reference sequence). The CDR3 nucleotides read TGTGCCAGCAGCCAAACCCAAGGAAACACCATATATTTT. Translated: CASSQTQGNTIYF.

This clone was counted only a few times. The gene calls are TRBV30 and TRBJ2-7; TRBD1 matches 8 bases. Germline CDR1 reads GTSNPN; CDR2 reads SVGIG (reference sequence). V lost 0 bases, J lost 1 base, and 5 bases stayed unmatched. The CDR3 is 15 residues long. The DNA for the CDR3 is TGTGCCTGGAGTGTTAGACAGGGGTTTTCCTACGAGCAGTACTTC. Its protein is CAWSVRQGFSYEQYF.

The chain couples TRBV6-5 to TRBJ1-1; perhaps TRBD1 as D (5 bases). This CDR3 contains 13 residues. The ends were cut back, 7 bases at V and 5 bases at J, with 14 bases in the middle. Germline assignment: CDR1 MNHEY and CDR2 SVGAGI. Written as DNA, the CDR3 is TGTGCCAGCACGAGGGGCCTTGGAACTGAAGCTTTCTTT. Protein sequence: CASTRGLGTEAFF.

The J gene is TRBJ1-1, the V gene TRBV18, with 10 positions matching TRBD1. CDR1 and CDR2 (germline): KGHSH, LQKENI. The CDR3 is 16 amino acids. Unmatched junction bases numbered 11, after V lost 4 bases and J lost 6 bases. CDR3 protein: CASSQTGTGEIPEAFF. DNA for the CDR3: TGTGCCAGCTCACAGACCGGGACAGGGGAGATCCCTGAAGCTTTCTTT.

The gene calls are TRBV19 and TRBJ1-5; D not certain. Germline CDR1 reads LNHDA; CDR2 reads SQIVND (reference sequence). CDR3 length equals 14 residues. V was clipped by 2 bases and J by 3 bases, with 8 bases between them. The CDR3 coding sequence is TGTGCCAGTAGTATACGTCACTTCAATCAGCCCCAGCATTTT. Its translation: CASSIRHFNQPQHF. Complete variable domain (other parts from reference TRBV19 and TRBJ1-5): DGGITQSPKYLFRKEGQNVTLSCEQNLNHDAMYWYRQDPGQGLRLIYYSQIVNDFQKGDIAEGYSVSREKKESFPLTVTSAQKNPTAFYLCASSIRHFNQPQHFGDGTRLSIL.

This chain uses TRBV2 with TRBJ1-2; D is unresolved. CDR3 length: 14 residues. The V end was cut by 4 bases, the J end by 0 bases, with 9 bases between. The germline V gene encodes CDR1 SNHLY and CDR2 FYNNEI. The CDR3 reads CASSAEVTNYGYTF. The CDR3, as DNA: TGTGCCAGCAGTGCGGAGGTTACTAACTATGGCTACACCTTC.

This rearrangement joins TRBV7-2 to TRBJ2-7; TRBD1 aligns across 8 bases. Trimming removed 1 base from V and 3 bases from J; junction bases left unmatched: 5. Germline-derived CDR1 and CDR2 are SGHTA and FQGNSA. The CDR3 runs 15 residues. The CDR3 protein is CASSLDRGRVYEQYF. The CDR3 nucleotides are TGTGCCAGCAGCTTAGACAGGGGGAGAGTCTACGAGCAGTACTTC.

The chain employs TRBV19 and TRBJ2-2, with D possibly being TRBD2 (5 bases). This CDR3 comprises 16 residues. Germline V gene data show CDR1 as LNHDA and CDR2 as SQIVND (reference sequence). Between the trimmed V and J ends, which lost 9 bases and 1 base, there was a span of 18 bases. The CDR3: CASLPPRALNTGELFF. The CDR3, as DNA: TGTGCCAGCCTGCCCCCGCGGGCACTGAACACCGGGGAGCTGTTTTTT. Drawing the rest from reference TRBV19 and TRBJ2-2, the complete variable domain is DGGITQSPKYLFRKEGQNVTLSCEQNLNHDAMYWYRQDPGQGLRLIYYSQIVNDFQKGDIAEGYSVSREKKESFPLTVTSAQKNPTAFYLCASLPPRALNTGELFFGEGSRLTVL.

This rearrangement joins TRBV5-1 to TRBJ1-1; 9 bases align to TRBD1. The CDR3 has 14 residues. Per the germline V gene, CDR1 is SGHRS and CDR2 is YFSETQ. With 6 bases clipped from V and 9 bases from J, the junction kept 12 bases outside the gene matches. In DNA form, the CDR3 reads TGCGCCAGCACATCTTCGGGGACAGGGACCCAAGCTTTCTTT. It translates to CASTSSGTGTQAFF. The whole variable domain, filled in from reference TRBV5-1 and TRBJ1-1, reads KAGVTQTPRYLIKTRGQQVTLSCSPISGHRSVSWYQQTPGQGLQFLFEYFSETQRNKGNFPGRFSGRQFSNSRSEMNVSTLELGDSALYLCASTSSGTGTQAFFGQGTRLTVV.

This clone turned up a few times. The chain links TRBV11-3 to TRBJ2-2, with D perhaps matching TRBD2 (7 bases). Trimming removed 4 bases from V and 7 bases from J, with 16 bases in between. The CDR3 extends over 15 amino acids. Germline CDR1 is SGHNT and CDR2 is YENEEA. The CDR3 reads CASSSLGGPDGELFF. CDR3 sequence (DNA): TGTGCCAGCAGCTCCCTCGGGGGGCCGGACGGGGAGCTGTTTTTT.

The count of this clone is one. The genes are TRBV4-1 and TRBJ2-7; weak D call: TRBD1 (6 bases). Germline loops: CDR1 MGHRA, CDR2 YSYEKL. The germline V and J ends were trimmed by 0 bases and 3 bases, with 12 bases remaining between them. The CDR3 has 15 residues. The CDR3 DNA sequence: TGCGCCAGCAGCCAAGACGGACAGAGACGCTACGAGCAGTACTTC. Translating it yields CASSQDGQRRYEQYF.